These T cell receptor beta chains were read from a single sample in a study of OX40 agonist ivuxolimab in advanced cancers. Libraries were prepared by immunoSEQ multiplex PCR; TCRdb keeps only in-frame clonotypes and omits some of them. The sample has more than 30,000 clones, around 87% seen once. This specimen was CD4+ or CD8+ T cells sorted from blood, taken in a trial of the OX40 agonist ivuxolimab. The receptor source for this set is an adult with an advanced solid tumor such as melanoma, head and neck, liver or kidney cancer. Both conserved end residues are part of each CDR3. D genes are given only for firm matches. Not all rows give a size; the values are once, few, many and, for expanded clones, a class.

D gene	V gene	clone size	J gene	CDR3 DNA	CDR3 protein
NA	TRBV5-6	NA	TRBJ2-7	TGTGCCAGCAGCTTACAGGGAACCCTCCCCTACGAGCAGTACTTC	CASSLQGTLPYEQYF
NA	TRBV6-1	NA	TRBJ1-2	TGTGCCAGCAGTGTGACCGGGACTCCAAACTATGGCTACACCTTC	CASSVTGTPNYGYTF
NA	TRBV6-5	NA	TRBJ2-5	TGTGCCAGCAGTTATCCGGGAGTTGAGACCCAGTACTTC	CASSYPGVETQYF
NA	TRBV21-1	NA	TRBJ1-5	TGTGCCAGCAGCAGACCGACAGTTCTAAATAGCAATCAGCCCCAGCATTTT	CASSRPTVLNSNQPQHF
TRBD2	TRBV19	NA	TRBJ2-1	TGTGCCAGTAGGTCTAGCGGATACTCCTACAATGAGCAGTTCTTC	CASRSSGYSYNEQFF
NA	TRBV7-9	NA	TRBJ1-4	TGTGCCAGCAGCTTATCCGGGGGCGAGGGTGAAAAACTGTTTTTT	CASSLSGGEGEKLFF
NA	TRBV28	NA	TRBJ1-1	TGTGCCAGCAGAACAATCAGAGACAACACTGAAGCTTTCTTT	CASRTIRDNTEAFF
NA	TRBV10-3	NA	TRBJ2-7	TGTGCCATCAGCCCCACTCGATCCTACGAGCAGTACTTC	CAISPTRSYEQYF
NA	TRBV6-1	NA	TRBJ2-6	TGTGCCAGCAGTGAAGATCCCTCTGGGGCCAACGTCCTGACTTTC	CASSEDPSGANVLTF
TRBD1	TRBV11-2	NA	TRBJ1-2	TGTGCCAGCAGCGGAGGGACAGGGAACTATGGCTACACCTTC	CASSGGTGNYGYTF
NA	TRBV10-2	once	TRBJ2-7	TGCGCCAGCAGTGAGTGGGTGGCCTACGAGCAGTACTTC	CASSEWVAYEQYF
TRBD2	TRBV2	NA	TRBJ2-1	TGTGCCACCAAAAGACTAGCGGGAAATAATGAGCAGTTCTTC	CATKRLAGNNEQFF
TRBD1	TRBV4-1	NA	TRBJ2-7	TGCGCCAGCAGCCAAGATCGGGGGACAGGGTCCTACGAGCAGTACTTC	CASSQDRGTGSYEQYF
NA	TRBV5-1	NA	TRBJ2-2	TGCGCCAGCAACCGGGACGGGGAGCTGTTTTTT	CASNRDGELFF
NA	TRBV7-7	NA	TRBJ2-5	TGTGCTAGCAGCTTAGATCGGGAGACCCAGTACTTC	CASSLDRETQYF
NA	TRBV15	NA	TRBJ2-7	TGTGCCACCAGCAGAGGCAGTCTCTCCTACGAGCAGTACTTC	CATSRGSLSYEQYF
NA	TRBV15	NA	TRBJ1-1	TGTGCCACCAGCAGAGATGTCAGGGGAAACACTGAAGCTTTCTTT	CATSRDVRGNTEAFF
TRBD2	TRBV9	NA	TRBJ2-1	TGTGCCAGCAGCGCCTCCGGGACAGCGGGACTAGCGGGGACTGAGCAGTTCTTC	CASSASGTAGLAGTEQFF
TRBD1	TRBV4-1	NA	TRBJ2-7	TGCGCCAGCAGCCAAGTCCAGGGGGTGACCTACGAGCAGTACTTC	CASSQVQGVTYEQYF
NA	TRBV5-1	NA	TRBJ1-1	TGCGCCAGCAGCTTGGCAGTGAACACTGAAGCTTTCTTT	CASSLAVNTEAFF
TRBD2	TRBV19	NA	TRBJ2-7	TGTGCCAGTGCCAGACTCTCTAGCGGGAGGGTCTACGAGCAGTACTTC	CASARLSSGRVYEQYF
TRBD1	TRBV6-6	NA	TRBJ2-1	TGTGCCAGCAGAGGGACCGACAGGGTCCTTAATGAGCAGTTCTTC	CASRGTDRVLNEQFF
NA	TRBV2	NA	TRBJ2-1	TGTGCCAGCAGTGGGAATGGAGAGCAGTTCTTC	CASSGNGEQFF
NA	TRBV19	NA	TRBJ1-2	TGTGCCAGTAGTGCAGGACATGGATCAAACTATGGCTACACCTTC	CASSAGHGSNYGYTF
TRBD2	TRBV11-2	NA	TRBJ2-2	TGTGCCAGCAGCTTAGCTTCCGGGAGGGCCACCGGGGAGCTGTTTTTT	CASSLASGRATGELFF
NA	TRBV5-7	few	TRBJ2-3	TGTGCCAGCAGCTTCACCGGGACGTCTAGAAACACAGATACGCAGTATTTT	CASSFTGTSRNTDTQYF
NA	TRBV6-5	NA	TRBJ2-1	TGTGCCAGCAGCCCCGACAGGGAGGGCTACAATGAGCAGTTCTTC	CASSPDREGYNEQFF
TRBD1	TRBV19	NA	TRBJ2-7	TGTGCCAGTAGAAGATCCGGGACAGGGCCTTCCTACGAGCAGTACTTC	CASRRSGTGPSYEQYF
TRBD2	TRBV28	once	TRBJ2-7	TGTGCCAGCAGTTTAGGGAATATAGCGGGAACCTACGAGCAGTACTTC	CASSLGNIAGTYEQYF
TRBD1	TRBV19	NA	TRBJ1-1	TGTGCCAGTGCGAATCGACAGGGAATGAACACTGAAGCTTTCTTT	CASANRQGMNTEAFF
NA	TRBV27	NA	TRBJ2-1	TGTGCCAGCAGGAAGCGGCTTGGCTCCTACAATGAGCAGTTCTTC	CASRKRLGSYNEQFF
TRBD1	TRBV6-1	NA	TRBJ1-1	TGTGCCAGCAGATTTACAGGGGTGACTGAAGCTTTCTTT	CASRFTGVTEAFF
TRBD2	TRBV18	NA	TRBJ2-2	TGTGCCAGCTCACCTCCGGGACTAGGACTCGCCGGGGAGCTGTTTTTT	CASSPPGLGLAGELFF
TRBD2	TRBV27	NA	TRBJ2-1	TGTGCCGTCGGACTAGCGGGAGCCCTGAGCGAGTTCAATGAGCAGTTCTTC	CAVGLAGALSEFNEQFF
NA	TRBV2	NA	TRBJ1-3	TGTGCCAGCTCACTTTTGCGCCTCTCTGGAAACACCATATATTTT	CASSLLRLSGNTIYF
TRBD1	TRBV27	NA	TRBJ2-1	TGTGCCAGCAGTCCGAGGGACAGGCGCTCCTACAATGAGCAGTTCTTC	CASSPRDRRSYNEQFF
NA	TRBV6-1	NA	TRBJ2-5	TGTGCCAGCACAGGGGGGGCGGAGACCCAGTACTTC	CASTGGAETQYF
NA	TRBV19	NA	TRBJ2-5	TGTGCCAGTAGTCCTCTCGGGTCACAAGAGACCCAGTACTTC	CASSPLGSQETQYF
TRBD1	TRBV11-3	NA	TRBJ2-1	TGTGCCAGCAGCTTAGGGGGACAGCTCAATGAGCAGTTCTTC	CASSLGGQLNEQFF
TRBD1	TRBV6-6	NA	TRBJ1-2	TGTGCCAGCATTCTAACAGGGGTTCCTAACTATGGCTACACCTTC	CASILTGVPNYGYTF
NA	TRBV5-5	NA	TRBJ2-7	TGTGCCAGCAGCTTTGAGCCCTACCGTGGCTACGAGCAGTACTTC	CASSFEPYRGYEQYF
TRBD1	TRBV18	once	TRBJ2-7	TGTGCCAGCTCACCAGAACGAGGACAGGGAGATAATGAGTACTTC	CASSPERGQGDNEYF
NA	TRBV7-9	NA	TRBJ2-1	TGTGCCAGCGGTAGCGACGTCTATGAGCAGTTCTTC	CASGSDVYEQFF
TRBD2	TRBV2	NA	TRBJ2-2	TGTGCCAGCAACGATGCGGGAGGATGGACCGGGGAGCTGTTTTTT	CASNDAGGWTGELFF
NA	TRBV5-5	NA	TRBJ1-2	TGTGCCAGCAGCTTCTCTGGTACAGGCTTCTATAATGGCTACACCTTC	CASSFSGTGFYNGYTF
NA	TRBV6-1	NA	TRBJ1-5	TGTGCCAGCAGTGTAGGGAATCAGCCCCAGCATTTT	CASSVGNQPQHF
TRBD2	TRBV19	NA	TRBJ2-5	TGTGCCAGTAGGGCGACCTCTGGCGGGAGGGCCGAGACCCAGTACTTC	CASRATSGGRAETQYF
NA	TRBV5-1	NA	TRBJ2-3	TGCGCCAGCAGCTTGGTTATAGGGACCCGGGGCACAGATACGCAGTATTTT	CASSLVIGTRGTDTQYF
TRBD2	TRBV7-9	NA	TRBJ2-1	TGTGCCAGCAGCCCCGCACTAGCGGGACCTTATCAGTTCTTC	CASSPALAGPYQFF
TRBD1	TRBV7-9	few	TRBJ1-2	TGTGCCAGCAGCGACAGCGGGACAGCTAACTATGGCTACACCTTC	CASSDSGTANYGYTF
TRBD2	TRBV6-1	NA	TRBJ2-1	TGTGCCAGCAGGGAGACTAGCGGGAGTCCGGGTGAGCAGTTCTTC	CASRETSGSPGEQFF
NA	TRBV7-9	NA	TRBJ2-3	TGTGCCAGCAGCTTCGGTAGCACAGATACGCAGTATTTT	CASSFGSTDTQYF
NA	TRBV19	NA	TRBJ2-5	TGTGCCAGTAACAGCGAGGTTGGAGAGACCCAGTACTTC	CASNSEVGETQYF
TRBD1	TRBV6-5	NA	TRBJ1-1	TGTGCCAGCAGTTCCGGGACAGGGTACACTGAAGCTTTCTTT	CASSSGTGYTEAFF
NA	TRBV5-1	NA	TRBJ2-6	TGCGCCAGCAGCCCCCTAAAGGGCGAGAGATCTGGGGCCAACGTCCTGACTTTC	CASSPLKGERSGANVLTF